These 21 T cell receptor beta chains originate from one sample sequenced in a study of T cells after posttransplantation cyclophosphamide. The table came from immunoSEQ multiplex PCR; TCRdb's copy has only in-frame clones and leaves some out. This sample carries some 35,000 clones and no singletons, and approximately 6% goes to the top ten. Sequenced sample: PBMCs. The receptors originated from a man aged 30-40 years in good health and a related stem cell transplant donor.

This clone was seen at least ten times. This sequence joins TRBV9 and TRBJ2-2; D possibly corresponds to TRBD1 (6 bases). Looked up from germline, CDR1 is SGDLS and CDR2 is YYNGEE. The CDR3 has 15 amino acids. V lost 0 bases and J 2 bases, leaving 8 bases between the germline ends. CDR3 protein: CASSVGTENTGELFF. CDR3 nucleotides: TGTGCCAGCAGCGTAGGGACAGAAAACACCGGGGAGCTGTTTTTT.

This clone has ten or more counts. The genes are TRBV19 and TRBJ1-6, with D perhaps matching TRBD1 (6 bases). The germline V gene has CDR1 LNHDA and CDR2 SQIVND (reference sequence). The CDR3 totals 17 residues. V was trimmed by 4 bases and J by 0 bases, leaving 13 bases between them. The CDR3, as DNA: TGTGCCAGTAGTAGCAGGGGCCCGGGCTCCTATAATTCACCCCTCCACTTT. This translates into CASSSRGPGSYNSPLHF.

This clone has ten or more counts. CDR3 in amino acids: CASSLGDSGGNEQFF. The CDR3, as DNA: TGTGCCAGCAGCCTAGGGGATAGCGGGGGCAATGAGCAGTTCTTC. The gene calls are TRBV11-3 and TRBJ2-1; 9 bases map to TRBD2. Germline-derived CDR1 and CDR2 are SGHNT and YENEEA. The ends lost 5 bases at V and 6 bases at J; junction bases unmatched: 8. The CDR3 is made up of 15 amino acids.

This clone was observed many times. The chain carries TRBV13 and TRBJ2-5; D is unclear. CDR3 length: 14 residues. The ends were cut back, 4 bases at V and 6 bases at J, with 15 bases in the middle. Germline loops: CDR1 PRHDT, CDR2 FYEKMQ (reference sequence). CDR3 protein: CASSSAQQIQTQYF. The CDR3 nucleotides read TGTGCCAGCAGCTCTGCTCAACAGATCCAGACCCAGTACTTC.

This clone was found many times. The V call is TRBV18, the J call TRBJ1-3, with 9 bases fitting TRBD1. Losses at the gene ends were 1 base for V and 3 bases for J; bases not matched to a gene: 7. Looked up from germline, CDR1 is KGHSH and CDR2 is LQKENI. This CDR3 has 17 amino acids. CDR3 region: CASSPLGTGRRGNTIYF. The CDR3 nucleotides read TGTGCCAGCTCACCACTGGGGACAGGGAGGCGTGGAAACACCATATATTTT.

Ten or more counts support this clone. The V gene is TRBV10-2, the J gene TRBJ1-4, with D perhaps TRBD1 (6 bases). The V and J ends lost 6 bases and 3 bases respectively, with 14 bases between them. The CDR3 runs to 15 residues. Germline V CDR1 and CDR2: WSHSY, SAAADI. CDR3 protein: CASRITGNPNEKLFF. DNA for the CDR3: TGCGCCAGCAGGATTACAGGGAATCCTAATGAAAAACTGTTTTTT.

This clone has only a few counts. The V gene is TRBV18, the J gene TRBJ2-5, with D perhaps TRBD2 (5 bases). CDR1 is KGHSH, CDR2 LQKENI, per germline. Trimming stripped 0 bases from V and 4 bases from J, with 18 bases between. This CDR3 spans 17 amino acids. The CDR3 nucleotides are TGTGCCAGCTCACCACCACCCGGACTTACCAGAGGAGAGACCCAGTACTTC. Its protein is CASSPPPGLTRGETQYF.

This clone has ten or more counts. The V and J genes are TRBV4-2 and TRBJ2-2, with D uncertain. CDR1 is LGHNA, CDR2 YNFKEQ, per germline. CDR3 length: 15 amino acids. V was shortened by 1 base and J by 3 bases, with 9 bases between the two germline ends. The CDR3 DNA reads TGTGCCAGCAGCCAAGGGTCCGACTACACCGGGGAGCTGTTTTTT. Protein sequence: CASSQGSDYTGELFF.

This clone was recorded at least ten times. V is TRBV7-9 and J is TRBJ1-1; no definite D call. CDR3 length: 14 amino acids. V lost 5 bases, J lost 1 base, and 11 bases lay in between. The germline V gene has CDR1 SEHNR and CDR2 FQNEAQ (reference sequence). CDR3 region: CASSLQVSNTEAFF. Written as DNA, the CDR3 is TGTGCCAGCAGCCTTCAGGTCTCGAACACTGAAGCTTTCTTT.

This clone was detected only a few times. This rearrangement joins TRBV7-8 to TRBJ1-6, with TRBD1 matching over 7 bases. Germline V gene lookup returns CDR1 SGHVS and CDR2 FQNEAQ. With 6 bases clipped from V and 14 bases from J, the junction kept 19 bases outside the gene matches. The CDR3 has 16 amino acids. CDR3 amino acids: CASRHTKGAGIPSLHF. The CDR3 nucleotides read TGTGCCAGCAGGCATACGAAGGGGGCAGGGATCCCGTCCCTCCACTTT.

The table lists this clone with many counts. The chain links TRBV6-2 or TRBV6-3 to TRBJ2-3; 14 nucleotides line up with TRBD2. This CDR3 is 17 amino acids long. Looked up from germline, CDR1 is MNHEY and CDR2 is SVGEGT. The V and J ends lost 6 bases and 5 bases, in that order; junction bases with no gene match: 10. The CDR3 region has the DNA TGTGCCAGCAGCCGCCGTGGACTAGCGGGGGGACTAGATACGCAGTATTTT. Residues: CASSRRGLAGGLDTQYF.

V and J are TRBV5-4 and TRBJ2-3, with 16 bases identical to TRBD2. The CDR3 spans 18 residues. J was trimmed by 3 bases and V by 4 bases; bases with no gene match: 8. Germline V CDR1 and CDR2: SGHNT, YYREEE (reference sequence). DNA of the CDR3: TGTGCCAGCAGCCCGGGACTAGCGGGGGGGCTCGGGACAGATACGCAGTATTTT. It yields the protein CASSPGLAGGLGTDTQYF. Supplemented by reference TRBV5-4 and TRBJ2-3, the full variable domain reads ETGVTQSPTHLIKTRGQQVTLRCSSQSGHNTVSWYQQALGQGPQFIFQYYREEENGRGNFPPRFSGLQFPNYSSELNVNALELDDSALYLCASSPGLAGGLGTDTQYFGPGTRLTVL.

For the CDR3, the DNA is TGTGCCAGCAGCCCCGGGACTCCCTTCGATGAGCAGTTCTTC. It codes for CASSPGTPFDEQFF. The chain is built from TRBV4-2 and TRBJ2-1, with a tentative D call TRBD2 (6 bases). V was pared by 4 bases and J by 8 bases, with 15 bases between. The CDR3 consists of 14 residues. CDR1 and CDR2 from the germline V gene are LGHNA and YNFKEQ.

There are a few counts of this clone. The chain is built from TRBV7-8 and TRBJ2-3; 9 bases align to TRBD2. The CDR3 has 15 residues. Losses at the gene ends were 2 bases for V and 5 bases for J; bases not matched to a gene: 5. Germline V CDR1 and CDR2: SGHVS, FQNEAQ. The CDR3 DNA is TGTGCCAGCAGCTTACCGGGACTAGCCAAAGATACGCAGTATTTT. Translating gives CASSLPGLAKDTQYF.

The sample holds many counts of this clone. The rearrangement links TRBV25-1 to TRBJ2-3; possibly TRBD2 for D (5 bases). The germline V and J ends were trimmed by 3 bases and 5 bases, with 15 bases remaining between them. From germline, CDR1 is MGHDK and CDR2 SYGVNS. This CDR3 has 15 residues. The CDR3 loop is CASSDPSRVGDTQYF. CDR3 nucleotides: TGTGCCAGCAGTGATCCCTCGAGGGTGGGAGATACGCAGTATTTT.

This clone has ten or more counts. This chain links TRBV6-5 with TRBJ1-1; maybe TRBD1 (6 bases). Trimming pared 6 bases from V and 0 bases from J, leaving 14 bases between. This CDR3 contains 15 residues. Germline CDR1 reads MNHEY; CDR2 reads SVGAGI. In nucleotides, the CDR3 is TGTGCCAGCAGCCGACCGGGACACATGAACACTGAAGCTTTCTTT. Translated, it gives CASSRPGHMNTEAFF.

This clone was counted ten times or more. The rearrangement links TRBV5-5 to TRBJ2-7, with 11 bases matching TRBD1. Germline CDR1 reads SGHKS; CDR2 reads YYEKEE (reference sequence). The CDR3 sequence is 15 residues long. The V and J ends lost 4 bases and 2 bases, in that order; junction bases with no gene match: 5. In nucleotides, the CDR3 is TGTGCCAGCAGCCGGGGACAGGGGGTACCCTACGAGCAGTACTTC. This sequence encodes CASSRGQGVPYEQYF.

Ten or more counts support this clone. The chain joins TRBV6-6 to TRBJ1-2; the match to TRBD1 covers 7 bases. The CDR3 consists of 13 residues. Germline V gene lookup returns CDR1 MNHNY and CDR2 SVGAGI (reference sequence). V shed 6 bases, J shed 4 bases, and the junction held 5 bases outside the gene matches. The CDR3 bases are TGTGCCAGCAGCCCAGACAGGGCCTATGGCTACACCTTC. As protein: CASSPDRAYGYTF.

At least ten counts were recorded for this clone. CDR3 sequence: CASSQYAENEQYF. The DNA of the CDR3 is TGTGCCAGCTCCCAATACGCGGAGAACGAGCAGTACTTC. J is TRBJ2-7 and V is TRBV18, with D unclear. Germline CDR1 is KGHSH and CDR2 is LQKENI. This CDR3 region has 13 residues. Trimming pared 6 bases from V and 5 bases from J, leaving 14 bases between.

A few counts support this clone. The chain has TRBV20-1 and TRBJ2-3; unclear D gene. CDR1 is DFQATT, CDR2 SNEGSKA, per germline (reference sequence). Trimming stripped 3 bases from V and 4 bases from J, with 5 bases between. The CDR3 has 11 residues. CDR3 in DNA: TGCAGTGCTAGGTTCGCAGATACGCAGTATTTT. Protein sequence: CSARFADTQYF.

This clone was counted at least ten times. The chain couples TRBV27 to TRBJ2-7, with 8 bases fitting TRBD1. Trimming cost V 3 bases and J 6 bases; bases outside gene matches: 7. The CDR3 covers 14 residues. The germline CDR1 and CDR2 sequences are MNHEY and SMNVEV (reference sequence). The CDR3 DNA reads as TGTGCCAGCAGTTTCGGGACAGGAGGAAGCGAGCAGTACTTC. It encodes CASSFGTGGSEQYF.